This record looks at one T cell receptor beta chain sequence and its context. Its antigen is still unknown. Base-call qualities are not available, and no considerably larger clone is one nucleotide away. The library was produced with the immunoSEQ multiplex PCR assay. For the multiplex PCR, a mixture combining 60 forward primers for TCR Vbeta segments and 13 reverse primers for TCR Jbeta segments was used. The CDR3 region of rearranged TCR beta genes was amplified from genomic DNA by a multiplex PCR assay. The amplified TCR beta libraries were sequenced on the Illumina HiSeq System as 87-base-pair reads. Per the source publication's procedure: Across the 500 to 700 repertoires, a later analysis counted roughly 84 million unique TCR beta chains, about 10 million of which were shared by at least two donors. Raw reads were error-corrected and collapsed into unique sequences by a nearest-neighbor algorithm in which closely related sequences were merged to remove PCR and sequencing errors. CDR3 sequences were aligned to IMGT reference sequences to assign V, D and J gene segments. For a sequence to be retained, a match of at least six nucleotides was required to both a V gene segment and a J gene segment. A rearrangement counted as productive if the CDR3 had no stop codons and remained in frame with V and J, and every other rearrangement counted as non-productive. Following IMGT convention, CDR3 was defined as the stretch from the second conserved V-encoded cysteine up to the conserved J-encoded phenylalanine. The earlier analysis of about 530 of the donors excluded any sequence lacking an unambiguous match to a single V gene segment. An earlier analysis of fewer than 750 of the donors called V segments functional above 56.7% productive rearrangements and segregating when the between-donor standard deviation exceeded 5%. A statistical classification framework was developed to diagnose cytomegalovirus status using the catalog of TCR beta chain sequences. In a later analysis, V and J genes were assigned by comparing TCR nucleotide sequences against IMGT/GENE-DB human TR gene sequences. The TCRdist pipeline was used in a later analysis to assign CDR3 sequences and most-parsimonious VDJ recombination scenarios. In a later analysis, each TCR beta chain was defined by its CDR3 amino acid sequence together with its V-gene family, and reads without a unique V-gene family were excluded. In a later analysis, around 650 highly shared, low-generation-probability nucleotide sequences were removed to address suspected cross-contamination and a sequencing artifact. A later analysis calculated a clonal expansion index for each public chain from normalized within-repertoire ranks of inferred template counts. In a later analysis, generation probabilities were computed using a VDJ recombination model fitted to out-of-frame rearrangements, and the results were checked against IGoR. Hypergeometric tests were used in a later analysis to score TCR-TCR, TCR-HLA and TCR-CMV co-occurrence, with a repertoire-size bias correction applied to the TCR pairs. In a later analysis, false discovery rates were estimated by permuting HLA or CMV assignments 20 times. In a later analysis, co-occurring TCRs were grouped using DBSCAN, and TCRdist sequence similarity was added for clustering within HLA-allele-positive subsets. For co-occurrence clustering, repertoires with fewer than 30,000 or more than 120,000 public chains were excluded, along with 4 to 6 repertoires with anomalous nucleotide sharing. Entries here come from immuneACCESS through TCRdb and include only in-frame sequences with V and J called. Some clones fail to appear in such tables; in the studies checked, an unresolved V gene covers under half of the shortfall, and the cause of the remainder is unknown. V, J and clone size are those of that table, while D and trimming were read from the DNA. Present in this sample are around 150,000 clones, about 83% of which were seen just once. Around 5.2% of the sample lies in the top ten.

Germline trimming: 0 bases from V, 4 bases from J; junction bases outside gene matches: 5. According to the germline V gene, CDR1 reads MNHEY and CDR2 reads SVGAGI. The CDR3 runs 16 residues from the cysteine to the phenylalanine. The DNA shown is the 48-base CDR3, in frame from base 1. In total, over 600 healthy bone marrow donors made up the cohort. All cohort members were sampled while nominally healthy, although unrecorded immune exposures were likely present. The donor tested CMV seronegative and was one of the 352 seronegative cohort members. A peripheral blood sample was collected from each donor, and TCR beta sequencing was performed on peripheral blood mononuclear cells. The Qiagen DNeasy Blood Extraction Kit was used to extract genomic DNA from the blood cell samples. This sample is drawn from a study of cytomegalovirus exposure and HLA in healthy donors (dated by TCRdb to about 2017). Background for the entire study: An earlier analysis of 587 of the donors reported 250 to 300 Gb of sequence data and some 100 million unique TCR beta sequences from about 200 million T cells. About 320 gigabases of sequencing data and approximately 85 million unique TCR sequences were included in an early release covering under 650 HLA-typed donors. The genetic ancestry cluster associated with self-reported Caucasian donors included over 80% of the roughly 360 genotyped donors. The study aimed to test whether cataloging public T cell receptors could reveal signatures of past pathogen exposure. Using immunosequencing, the study profiled T cell repertoires from about 620 subjects and related those repertoires to cytomegalovirus serostatus. Along with the roughly 710-subject first cohort, a separate validation cohort of approximately 110 different subjects was used. The study combined high-throughput TCR immunosequencing, statistical association of individual TCRs with disease status, and machine learning to predict cytomegalovirus infection status. To study patterns of TCR occurrence, a later analysis re-analyzed previously published TCR beta repertoires from 700 or so donors and added high-resolution HLA genotyping. Rather than drawing on any new phenotypic data, the later analysis identified candidate immune exposures from TCR beta sequences and the way those sequences occurred across donors. An earlier analysis of nearly 600 of the donors applied high-throughput TCR beta sequencing to assess whether each TCR beta V gene segment acted as functional or pseudogenic. Donor age, sex, ethnicity and CMV serostatus were collected together with the repertoire data. In a later genetic analysis, genome-wide SNP genotypes for about 55% of the 666 donors were used, and that subset was treated as a discovery cohort. Every repertoire in the discovery cohort had been generated on one and the same sequencing platform. HLA typing covered class I and class II loci at four-digit resolution. Typing coverage differed by locus: A, B, C, DRB1 and DQB1 were typed in roughly 629-640 donors, DQA1 in 500 to 550, DPA1 in roughly 590, and DPB1 in just under 480. Roughly five DR-DQ haplotypes were handled as single units for association and clustering because linkage in the cohort was strong. Among 300 to 500 genotyped donors of the cohort, an average of about 220,000 unique TCR beta nucleotide sequences was sequenced per donor, of which 15% to 20% were non-productive.

What the study reported, not specific to this receptor: In an earlier analysis of some 540 of the donors, most TCR beta V segments appeared in productive rearrangements about 87% or about 30% of the time, broadly matching IMGT annotations. The classifier was reported to diagnose cytomegalovirus status with high specificity and sensitivity in both the original and validation cohorts. The presence/absence analyses assumed that sequencing depth was roughly uniform across donors, and that assumption may not be true. HLA typing was unavailable for some donors at each locus, so association tests used only the typed subset. In the study, 150 to 200 TCR beta chains were listed as associated with cytomegalovirus. Because the 87-base-pair reads could not distinguish some IMGT-functional V segments, including TRBV6-2 and TRBV6-3, those segments were excluded. CMV serostatus was the only immune exposure information available for the cohort. A later genetic analysis associated a missense DCLRE1C variant with V-gene and J-gene trimming of TCR beta chains, and an independent cohort replicated the association. A later analysis found that most CMV-associated TCR beta chains appeared HLA-restricted, with HLA associations seemingly driven largely by CMV exposure. Assigning TCR associations to individual alleles was difficult when HLA alleles, especially DR and DQ, strongly co-occurred. A further reported finding was that TCR beta sequences accurately predicted the HLA-A and HLA-B alleles for most subjects in the first cohort. In vitro tests confirmed that a few of the cytomegalovirus-associated TCR beta chains recognize cytomegalovirus antigens. This cohort had only TCR beta chains sequenced, and the lack of alpha or paired-chain data limited which features could be detected. Seventeen rarely observed V segments, including chromosome 9 orphons, were excluded from the earlier analysis of about 610 of the donors because counts were too low. In a later analysis, several top co-occurrence clusters were reported to appear linked to parvovirus B19, influenza, CMV and Epstein-Barr virus. According to the authors, the approach could potentially be generalized to other disease states and immunological phenotypes. While some public TCRs were present in many individuals, most TCR sequences turned up only very rarely across donors. In a later analysis, the rate of TCR association differed among HLA loci, with DRB1 alleles having the most associated TCRs and HLA-C alleles having the fewest. According to a later genetic analysis, donors in an Asian-associated ancestry cluster had fewer N-insertions in productive TCRs than the approximately 630-donor mean. A group of highly shared sequence variants was considered likely to be a technical artifact of the sequencing pipeline. In a later analysis, HLA-associated TCR beta chains were found to be more clonally expanded and to have lower generation probabilities than equally common non-associated chains. In a later analysis, over 15,000 TCR beta sequences were associated with specific HLA alleles at a false discovery rate of 0.05. Linkage disequilibrium might explain the correlated functional status among segregating V segments, but an unknown experimental factor could not be ruled out.

The sample taken for sequencing was PBMCs. The source is a woman aged 25 to 39 in good health and CMV-seronegative. The chain is assembled from TRBV6-5 and TRBJ2-5; 10 bases in between match TRBD2. The nucleotide sequence reads as follows: TGTGCCAGCAGTTACTCCCTAGCGGGAGTCTCAGAGACCCAGTACTTC. This is translated as CASSYSLAGVSETQYF.